The clone carrying this T cell receptor beta chain has at least ten counts. Its specificity is unknown. The ends were cut back, 10 bases at V and 6 bases at J, with 13 bases in the middle. Germline CDR1 and CDR2: SNHLY and FYNNEI. The CDR3 has 12 amino acids. It was RNA transcripts that yielded the amplified TCR beta CDR3 regions. RT-PCR in the first round (using the HTBI primer set) targeted the TCR CDR3. One entry per CDR3 protein, called by TCRdb with MiXCR from the multiplex PCR reads. This sample has fewer than 500,000 distinct CDR3 sequences, with around 13% found just once. This record belongs to a study of T cells in Graves' hyperthyroidism and ophthalmopathy. General study findings and limits: Blood held most thyroid clonotypes expanded above 0.001 frequency.

The V gene is TRBV2, the J gene TRBJ2-1; tentative D call: TRBD2 (6 bases). The specimen was blood. The sequence derives from a woman under 40 with Graves' ophthalmopathy. The CDR3 is CATSLGGNEQFF. The CDR3 bases are TGTGCCACCTCGCTCGGGGGCAATGAGCAGTTCTTC.